These 19 T cell receptor beta chains share one sample of origin, sequenced in a study of PD-1 blockade in classical Hodgkin lymphoma. Sequencing used immunoSEQ multiplex PCR; TCRdb keeps in-frame clones, though not all of them. The sample has over 20,000 clones, roughly three quarters seen once; the top ten hold 7.2%. Time point reported: cycle 4 day 1 (C4D1), after around six weeks of nivolumab. Every single patient, without exception, relapsed after autologous stem cell transplantation, and brentuximab vedotin exposure varied. This sample comprised peripheral blood mononuclear cells (PBMCs), obtained before the fourth cycle of nivolumab. These TCRs come from a human donor with classical Hodgkin lymphoma.

The rearrangement uses TRBV5-1 and TRBJ2-5, with D tentatively TRBD2 (6 bases). CDR1 and CDR2 (germline): SGHRS, YFSETQ. V lost 4 bases, J lost 10 bases, and 14 bases lay in between. The CDR3 is made up of 12 amino acids. CDR3 nucleotide sequence: TGCGCCAGCAGCGTGACCTTCGGGGGCCAGTACTTC. Translation gives CASSVTFGGQYF.

The chain is built from TRBV4-2 and TRBJ2-6; 9 bases are a match to TRBD1. The CDR3 consists of 16 residues. In germline, CDR1 is LGHNA, CDR2 YNFKEQ. J lost 5 bases, V lost 10 bases, and 12 bases had no gene match. The CDR3 coding sequence is TGTGCCACCCACAGGGGGCCGAGATCTAGGGCCAACGTCCTGACTTTC. Protein sequence: CATHRGPRSRANVLTF.

This rearrangement joins TRBV29-1 to TRBJ2-2; the D call may be TRBD1 or TRBD2 (6 bases each). The CDR3 is 14 residues long. CDR1 is SQVTM and CDR2 is ANQGSEA in the germline V gene. V lost 8 bases and J lost 4, with 17 bases in between. The CDR3 spells CSLGGGATTGELFF. DNA for the CDR3: TGCAGCTTGGGGGGCGGGGCAACCACCGGGGAGCTGTTTTTT.

This clone has just a few counts. This chain uses TRBV5-1 with TRBJ1-1; 7 nucleotides align to TRBD1. V lost 0 bases, J lost 5 bases, and 7 bases stayed unmatched. There are 15 residues in the CDR3. Germline values: CDR1 SGHRS, CDR2 YFSETQ. The CDR3 bases are TGCGCCAGCAGCTTGGTTCCAGGGGGGTGGACTGAAGCTTTCTTT. Its translation is CASSLVPGGWTEAFF. The entire variable domain, with the rest obtained from reference TRBV5-1 and TRBJ1-1, is as follows: KAGVTQTPRYLIKTRGQQVTLSCSPISGHRSVSWYQQTPGQGLQFLFEYFSETQRNKGNFPGRFSGRQFSNSRSEMNVSTLELGDSALYLCASSLVPGGWTEAFFGQGTRLTVV.

V is TRBV5-1 and J is TRBJ2-2, with 8 bases aligning to TRBD2. Germline CDR1 reads SGHRS; CDR2 reads YFSETQ. J lost 4 bases, V lost 0 bases, and 2 bases had no gene match. The length of the CDR3 is 15 residues. The CDR3: CASSLGLAPTGELFF. The DNA for the CDR3 is TGCGCCAGCAGCTTGGGACTAGCGCCCACCGGGGAGCTGTTTTTT.

This clone came up a few times. The gene calls are TRBV10-1 and TRBJ1-1, with no clear D. Germline V gene data show CDR1 as WNHNN and CDR2 as SYGVQD (reference sequence). Trimming left V 0 bases short and J 4 bases short, with 12 bases between. The CDR3 sequence is 15 residues long. The CDR3 protein is CASSESYGEGTEAFF. Written as DNA, the CDR3 is TGCGCCAGCAGTGAGTCGTATGGGGAAGGCACTGAAGCTTTCTTT.

The V and J genes are TRBV7-2 and TRBJ2-5, with a weak D call TRBD1 (8 bases). The V end lost 5 bases, the J end lost 5 bases, and 21 bases lay between the germline ends. The length of the CDR3 is 16 residues. Germline assignment: CDR1 SGHTA and CDR2 FQGNSA. The CDR3 DNA reads as TGTGCCAGCAGCCCAAATAGACAGGGGAGGGGGGAGACCCAGTACTTC. Amino acids: CASSPNRQGRGETQYF.

V is TRBV18 and J is TRBJ2-5; D may be TRBD2 (6 bases). TRBJ2-7 matches the DNA end more closely, so the J call is doubtful. The germline gives CDR1 KGHSH, CDR2 LQKENI. This CDR3 comprises 15 residues. The CDR3 here is CASSPGLANSYEQYF. The CDR3 nucleotides are TGTGCCAGCTCACCGGGGCTAGCGAACTCCTACGAGCAGTACTTC.

In this sample, this clone turned up a few times. This chain uses TRBV7-3 with TRBJ1-1; TRBD1 matches 8 bases. Trimming removed 6 bases from V and 3 bases from J; junction bases left unmatched: 6. The V gene's germline CDR1 is SGHTA and CDR2 FQGTGA. CDR3 length equals 14 residues. CDR3 region: CASRRQGRDTEAFF. DNA of the CDR3: TGTGCCAGCAGACGACAGGGGCGGGACACTGAAGCTTTCTTT.

This chain links TRBV6-5 with TRBJ2-5, with 10 bases matching TRBD1. This CDR3 is built from 15 residues. Per germline, CDR1 MNHEY and CDR2 SVGAGI. V lost 6 bases to trimming and J lost 2 bases; unmatched junction nucleotides: 6. CDR3 amino acids: CASRRQGAIQETQYF. As DNA, the CDR3 is TGTGCCAGCAGGCGACAGGGGGCTATTCAAGAGACCCAGTACTTC.

The CDR3 DNA is TGTGCCAGCAGCAAGGGTGGTCAGTTGAGGACAGGGGGAGGGTTCACTGAAGCTTTCTTT. Its translation is CASSKGGQLRTGGGFTEAFF. This chain connects TRBV21-1 to TRBJ1-1; the table's TRBD1 call for D was not verified on the DNA. TRBV21-1 is termed a pseudogene. The CDR3 totals 20 residues.

Note on this clone: Additional DNA sequences in this sample encode the identical CDR3. The V gene is TRBV19, the J gene TRBJ1-1, with D possibly being TRBD1 (6 bases). Trimming took 5 bases from V and 5 from J, leaving 15 bases between them. Germline V gene lookup returns CDR1 LNHDA and CDR2 SQIVND (reference sequence). CDR3 length: 14 residues. The CDR3 is CASSLRQEYTEAFF. The CDR3 DNA reads TGTGCCAGTAGTTTAAGACAGGAATATACTGAAGCTTTCTTT.

V gene TRBV5-1 combines with J gene TRBJ2-7; 9 bases line up with TRBD1. The V gene end was trimmed by 1 base and the J gene end by 3 bases; junction bases not matched to a gene: 2. This CDR3 contains 14 residues. Looked up from germline, CDR1 is SGHRS and CDR2 is YFSETQ. For the CDR3, the DNA is TGCGCCAGCAGCTTGATGACAGGGGGCTACGAGCAGTACTTC. Its translation is CASSLMTGGYEQYF.

This sequence joins TRBV2 and TRBJ2-2, with a tentative D call TRBD2 (6 bases). The CDR3 totals 12 residues. CDR1 SNHLY and CDR2 FYNNEI come from the germline V gene. V gave up 7 bases and J gave up 6 bases, with 9 bases separating them. CDR3 residues: CASNRDSGELFF. The CDR3 DNA reads as TGTGCCAGCAACCGGGACTCCGGGGAGCTGTTTTTT.

This chain joins TRBV7-2 and TRBJ1-1; D unresolved. CDR3 length: 15 residues. Germline CDR1 is SGHTA and CDR2 is FQGNSA. Trimming took off 1 base at V and 1 base at J, with 10 bases between the two ends. The CDR3 here is CASSLDYNTNTEAFF. CDR3 nucleotide sequence: TGTGCCAGCAGCTTAGATTACAATACGAACACTGAAGCTTTCTTT. Full variable domain (outside the CDR3, taken from reference TRBV7-2 and TRBJ1-1): GAGVSQSPSNKVTEKGKDVELRCDPISGHTALYWYRQSLGQGLEFLIYFQGNSAPDKSGLPSDRFSAERTGGSVSTLTIQRTQQEDSAVYLCASSLDYNTNTEAFFGQGTRLTVV.

In regard to this clone: Distinct nucleotide sequences in the sample also encode this CDR3. V usage is TRBV5-4 and J usage is TRBJ2-7; unclear D gene. The germline V gene encodes CDR1 SGHNT and CDR2 YYREEE (reference sequence). The V end was cut by 0 bases, the J end by 5 bases, with 6 bases between. The CDR3 totals 12 residues. CDR3 nucleotides: TGTGCCAGCAGCTTGGACGGAGACGAGCAGTACTTC. This codes for CASSLDGDEQYF.

The rearrangement uses TRBV5-1 and TRBJ2-7; TRBD1 agrees at 7 bases. The CDR3 has 14 residues. V was pared by 4 bases and J by 4 bases, with 8 bases of the junction left unmatched. Germline CDR1 reads SGHRS; CDR2 reads YFSETQ. The CDR3 nucleotides are TGCGCCAGCAGCCACCGGGACAGATATTACGAGCAGTACTTC. Its protein is CASSHRDRYYEQYF.

V usage is TRBV2 and J usage is TRBJ2-7, with D uncertain. Between the trimmed V and J ends, which lost 6 bases and 2 bases, there was a span of 14 bases. The CDR3 covers 14 residues. The germline V gene encodes CDR1 SNHLY and CDR2 FYNNEI. This chain's CDR3 is CASRAAHSTYEQYF. The CDR3 DNA is TGTGCCAGCAGGGCCGCCCACTCAACCTACGAGCAGTACTTC. Looking up the rest from reference TRBV2 and TRBJ2-7 gives the full variable domain: EPEVTQTPSHQVTQMGQEVILRCVPISNHLYFYWYRQILGQKVEFLVSFYNNEISEKSEIFDDQFSVERPDGSNFTLKIRSTKLEDSAMYFCASRAAHSTYEQYFGPGTRLTVT.

This clone was recorded once. The V call is TRBV6-1, the J call TRBJ1-4; D gene unclear. The germline V gene encodes CDR1 MNHNS and CDR2 SASEGT. CDR3 size: 14 residues. The V end lost 5 bases, the J end lost 8 bases, and 15 bases lay between the germline ends. CDR3 amino acids: CASSLNSRGEKLFF. The CDR3 nucleotides are TGTGCCAGCAGTTTGAACAGCCGGGGAGAAAAACTGTTTTTT.